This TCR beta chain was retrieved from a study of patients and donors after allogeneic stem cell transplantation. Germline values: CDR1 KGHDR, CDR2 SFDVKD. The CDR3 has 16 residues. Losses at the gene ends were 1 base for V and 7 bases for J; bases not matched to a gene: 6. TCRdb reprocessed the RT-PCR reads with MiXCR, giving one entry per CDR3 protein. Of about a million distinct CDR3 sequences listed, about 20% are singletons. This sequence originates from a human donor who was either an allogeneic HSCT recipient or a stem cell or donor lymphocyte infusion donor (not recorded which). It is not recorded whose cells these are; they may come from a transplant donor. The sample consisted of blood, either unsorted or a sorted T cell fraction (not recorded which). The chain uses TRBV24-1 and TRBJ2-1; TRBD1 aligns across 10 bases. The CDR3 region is CATSDFDRGLGNEQFF. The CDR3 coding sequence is TGTGCCACCAGTGATTTTGACAGGGGGCTCGGGAATGAGCAGTTCTTC.